The 20 T cell receptor beta chains in this list originate from one sample, sequenced in a study of blood T cell repertoires in COVID-19. This table comes from immunoSEQ multiplex PCR, and its TCRdb copy is limited to in-frame clones, with some not included. The sample has under 130,000 clones, roughly 80% seen once. The sequencing sample was made of peripheral blood. The receptors stem from a woman of 80 years or more with acute or convalescent COVID-19.

This rearrangement joins TRBV10-3 to TRBJ2-1; the D gene is possibly TRBD2 (6 bases). The CDR3 sequence is 15 residues long. Germline V lookup: CDR1 ENHRY, CDR2 SYGVKD. Trimming pared 6 bases from V and 6 bases from J, leaving 18 bases between. The CDR3 region has the DNA TGTGCCATCAGAAACCGGGACTCCCTGGCCAATGAGCAGTTCTTC. Its translation is CAIRNRDSLANEQFF.

The gene calls are TRBV11-2 and TRBJ2-3; 11 bases agree with TRBD2. V shed 5 bases, J shed 3 bases, and the junction held 1 base outside the gene matches. The CDR3 is 14 residues long. Germline V gives CDR1 SGHAT, CDR2 FQNNGV. The CDR3 sequence is CASSVAGGTDTQYF. In nucleotides, the CDR3 is TGTGCCAGCAGCGTAGCGGGAGGGACAGATACGCAGTATTTT.

The chain links TRBV5-5 to TRBJ2-3; 8 positions match TRBD2. The junction had 5 bases not matched to a gene; V was cut back by 0 bases and J by 2 bases. Germline values: CDR1 SGHKS, CDR2 YYEKEE (reference sequence). CDR3 size: 16 residues. CDR3 coding DNA: TGTGCCAGCAGCTTGGAACTAGCGGTATCCACAGATACGCAGTATTTT. Its protein is CASSLELAVSTDTQYF. Full variable domain (missing parts from reference TRBV5-5 and TRBJ2-3): DAGVTQSPTHLIKTRGQQVTLRCSPISGHKSVSWYQQVLGQGPQFIFQYYEKEERGRGNFPDRFSARQFPNYSSELNVNALLLGDSALYLCASSLELAVSTDTQYFGPGTRLTVL.

This clone appeared a single time. The rearrangement joins TRBV11-2 to TRBJ1-2; 7 positions agree with TRBD1. Germline lookup yields CDR1 SGHAT and CDR2 FQNNGV. V lost 5 bases and J lost 2; bases outside the gene matches: 8. The CDR3 consists of 15 residues. This chain's CDR3 is CASSQTGLRNYGYTF. The DNA of the CDR3 is TGTGCCAGCAGCCAGACAGGGCTGAGAAACTATGGCTACACCTTC.

V is TRBV7-2 and J is TRBJ2-5, with 7 bases aligning to TRBD1. Trimming took 4 bases from V and 3 from J; bases not matched to a gene: 8. This CDR3 spans 15 amino acids. Germline CDR1 reads SGHTA; CDR2 reads FQGNSA. This CDR3 is CASSSGTVTEETQYF. CDR3 coding DNA: TGTGCCAGCAGCTCAGGGACAGTGACTGAAGAGACCCAGTACTTC.

The J gene is TRBJ1-2, the V gene TRBV28, with no clear D. Trimming stripped 6 bases from V and 8 bases from J, with 10 bases between. The CDR3 covers 11 residues. From germline, CDR1 is MDHEN and CDR2 SYDVKM. CDR3 in amino acids: CASSLRQGYTF. CDR3 in DNA: TGTGCCAGCAGCCTCAGGCAGGGCTACACCTTC.

There are a few counts of this clone. The chain joins TRBV27 to TRBJ2-1; D is ambiguous. This CDR3 is 15 amino acids long. Germline CDR1 MNHEY, CDR2 SMNVEV (reference sequence). Between the trimmed V and J ends, which lost 5 bases and 4 bases, there was a span of 15 bases. The CDR3: CASSRLVQVYNEQFF. The DNA of the CDR3 is TGTGCCAGCAGTAGATTAGTTCAGGTATACAATGAGCAGTTCTTC.

This clone was observed once. The gene calls are TRBV7-8 and TRBJ1-1; D is uncertain. CDR3 length: 13 residues. Germline V CDR1 and CDR2: SGHVS, FQNEAQ. V was pared by 1 base and J by 3 bases, with 6 bases between. Written as DNA, the CDR3 is TGTGCCAGCAGCTTAGATCCTTACACTGAAGCTTTCTTT. Translated, it gives CASSLDPYTEAFF.

The chain employs TRBV7-9 and TRBJ2-3; TRBD2 agrees at 12 bases. The CDR3 length is 14 residues. CDR1 and CDR2 (germline): SEHNR, FQNEAQ (reference sequence). Unmatched junction bases numbered 1, after V lost 1 base and J lost 8 bases. CDR3 coding DNA: TGTGCCAGCAGCTTAGAACTAGCGGGAGGTACGCAGTATTTT. This codes for CASSLELAGGTQYF.

In its sample, this clone was seen once. V is TRBV7-2 and J is TRBJ2-2; 10 bases align to TRBD2. CDR3 length equals 15 residues. J gave up 7 bases and V 6 bases, and 8 bases lay outside the gene matches. Germline CDR1 is SGHTA and CDR2 is FQGNSA. DNA for the CDR3: TGTGCCAGCAGGACCCTAGCGGGAGATTTCGGGGAGCTGTTTTTT. This gives the protein CASRTLAGDFGELFF.

The chain uses TRBV10-1 and TRBJ2-2; 11 bases map to TRBD2. Germline V gives CDR1 WNHNN, CDR2 SYGVQD (reference sequence). The CDR3 has 16 residues. The V gene end was trimmed by 4 bases and the J gene end by 5 bases; junction bases not matched to a gene: 6. CDR3 residues: CASSALAGEGTGELFF. The CDR3 bases are TGCGCCAGCAGTGCACTAGCGGGAGAGGGAACCGGGGAGCTGTTTTTT.

With respect to this clone: A much bigger clone sits one base away, suggesting this may be a read error. The sample carries other DNA sequences with the same CDR3. This sequence joins TRBV2 and TRBJ1-2, with TRBD1 matching over 7 bases. With V trimmed by 5 bases and J by 2 bases, 2 bases remained unmatched. The CDR3 spans 13 residues. CDR1 and CDR2 from the germline V gene are SNHLY and FYNNEI. The CDR3: CASSRDSNYGYTF. CDR3 nucleotide sequence: TGTGCCAGCAGTCGGGACAGCAACTATGGCTACACCTTC.

This sequence joins TRBV5-6 and TRBJ2-6; D is unresolved. The germline V gene has CDR1 SGHDT and CDR2 YYEEEE. This CDR3 contains 16 residues. The V end was cut by 1 base, the J end by 4 bases, with 12 bases between. Written as DNA, the CDR3 is TGTGCCAGCAGCTTGTTGGAGAGGATGGGGGCCAACGTCCTGACTTTC. Translating gives CASSLLERMGANVLTF. The variable domain in full, with the rest retrieved from reference TRBV5-6 and TRBJ2-6, is DAGVTQSPTHLIKTRGQQVTLRCSPKSGHDTVSWYQQALGQGPQFIFQYYEEEERQRGNFPDRFSGHQFPNYSSELNVNALLLGDSALYLCASSLLERMGANVLTFGAGSRLTVL.

The chain carries TRBV3-1 (or the pseudogene TRBV3-2) and TRBJ2-3, with 12 bases lining up with TRBD2. The CDR3 covers 16 residues. The germline V gene has CDR1 LGHDT and CDR2 YNNKEL (reference sequence). Unmatched junction bases numbered 4, after V lost 4 bases and J lost 2 bases. CDR3 in DNA: TGTGCCAGCAGCCTTCTAGCGGGAGGGGTCACAGATACGCAGTATTTT. The encoded protein is CASSLLAGGVTDTQYF.

This chain links TRBV7-8 with TRBJ1-2, with 7 positions matching TRBD1. The germline V gene has CDR1 SGHVS and CDR2 FQNEAQ. The CDR3 contains 15 residues. V was pared by 0 bases and J by 4 bases, with 5 bases of the junction left unmatched. The CDR3 DNA follows: TGTGCCAGCAGCTTAGCAGGGGGCGAGACCTATGGCTACACCTTC. Protein sequence: CASSLAGGETYGYTF.

The DNA for the CDR3 is TGTGCCAGCAGTTTTACCGGGACTAGCGGATACACCGGGGAGCTGTTTTTT. It codes for CASSFTGTSGYTGELFF. This chain links TRBV6-2 or TRBV6-3 with TRBJ2-2, with 11 bases that match TRBD2. V lost 4 bases, J lost 3 bases, and 7 bases stayed unmatched. The length of the CDR3 is 17 residues. Germline V gene data show CDR1 as MNHEY and CDR2 as SVGEGT.

The genes are TRBV2 and TRBJ1-1; 8 positions agree with TRBD1. V gave up 6 bases and J gave up 1 base; unmatched junction bases: 4. The CDR3 length is 14 residues. Germline V gene sequence: CDR1 SNHLY, CDR2 FYNNEI. The CDR3 region has the DNA TGTGCCAGCAGCGCGGACAGGGAGAACACTGAAGCTTTCTTT. It encodes CASSADRENTEAFF.

The rearrangement uses TRBV5-1 and TRBJ2-3, with a possible D match to TRBD2 (5 bases). The germline gives CDR1 SGHRS, CDR2 YFSETQ. The V gene lost 4 bases and the J gene lost 2 bases, with 8 bases spanning the gap. The CDR3 consists of 13 residues. The CDR3 coding sequence is TGCGCCAGCAGCGCCGGGAACACAGATACGCAGTATTTT. Translation gives CASSAGNTDTQYF.

The CDR3 bases are TGTGCCAGCAGCTCGGGGAATCAGCCCCAGCATTTT. Protein product: CASSSGNQPQHF. This chain connects TRBV13 to TRBJ1-5, with unresolved D. Germline assignment: CDR1 PRHDT and CDR2 FYEKMQ (reference sequence). The CDR3 extends over 12 amino acids. V was shortened by 4 bases and J by 4 bases, with 5 bases between the two germline ends.

This clone was observed a single time. This sequence joins TRBV9 and TRBJ2-1; TRBD2 is a possible D gene (6 bases). The ends were cut back, 4 bases at V and 4 bases at J, with 15 bases in the middle. The CDR3 has 15 residues. Germline assignment: CDR1 SGDLS and CDR2 YYNGEE. The CDR3 DNA reads as TGTGCCAGCAGCCCAGGAGGGAGAAGGTACAATGAGCAGTTCTTC. Translated: CASSPGGRRYNEQFF.